This paragraph covers one T cell receptor beta chain sequence. No antigen is known for it. Germline is not matched at one junction end, which may reflect a read error. For the second PCR, which ran for about 7 to 12 cycles, a sample-barcoded 5' primer and a J-beta primer mix were used. TCRdb passed the 5' RACE reads through MiXCR, listing each CDR3 protein once. This sample has 650,000 to 950,000 distinct CDR3 sequences; around two fifths occur once, and the top ten carry around 18%. Each sample had at least 6.5 million PBMCs isolated. These data come from a study of blood T cells in healthy people across ages. Study-level points and caveats: The unknown donor CMV status may have confounded expanded clonotype changes.

The sequence derives from a man aged 55 to 70 in good health. The sample consisted of blood.

The CDR3 loop is CASSLDLAGENQYF. The CDR3, as DNA: TGTGCCAGCAGCTTAGATCTAGCAGGAGAGAACCAGTACTTC. This chain uses TRBV7-2 with TRBJ2-5; TRBD2 is a possible D gene (5 bases). The CDR3 consists of 14 residues. Germline CDR1 is SGHTA and CDR2 is FQGNSA.